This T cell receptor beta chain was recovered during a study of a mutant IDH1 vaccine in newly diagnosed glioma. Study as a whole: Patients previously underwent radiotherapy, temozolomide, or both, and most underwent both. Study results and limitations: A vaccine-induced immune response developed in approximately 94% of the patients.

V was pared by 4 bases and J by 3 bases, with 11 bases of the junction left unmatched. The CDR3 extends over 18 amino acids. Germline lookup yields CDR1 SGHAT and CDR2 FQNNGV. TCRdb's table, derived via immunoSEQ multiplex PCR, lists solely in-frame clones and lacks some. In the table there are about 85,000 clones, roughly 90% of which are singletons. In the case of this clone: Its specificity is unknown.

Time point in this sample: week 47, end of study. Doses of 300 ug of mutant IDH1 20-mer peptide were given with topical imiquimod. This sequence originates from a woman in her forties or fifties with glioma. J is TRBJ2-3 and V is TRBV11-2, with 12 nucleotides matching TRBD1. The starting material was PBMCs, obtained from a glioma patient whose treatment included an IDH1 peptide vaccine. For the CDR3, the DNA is TGTGCCAGCAGCTCCTTCTGGGACAGGGGGCTACAGACAGATACGCAGTATTTT. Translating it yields CASSSFWDRGLQTDTQYF.